One sample yielded the 27 T cell receptor beta chains listed below, sequenced in a study of shared clonotypes between healthy human individuals. Sequenced by immunoSEQ multiplex PCR; TCRdb stores in-frame clones only, minus some. This table has 2 million to 2.5 million clones, almost 96% appearing once. The material sequenced was naive CD4+ T cells sorted from blood. The subset was: CD45RA+ positively selected. Receptors were obtained from a man younger than 35 in good health.

The chain recombines TRBV10-1 with TRBJ1-1; 9 nucleotides align to TRBD1. Germline V lookup: CDR1 WNHNN, CDR2 SYGVQD (reference sequence). The CDR3 is 18 amino acids. J was trimmed by 8 bases and V by 7 bases; bases with no gene match: 23. DNA of the CDR3: TGCGCCAGCACAGTCTCTAACCGGGACAGGGTAGACTCCCTAGAAGCTTTCTTT. It translates to CASTVSNRDRVDSLEAFF.

This chain uses TRBV7-9 with TRBJ2-1; 8 nucleotides line up with TRBD1. The CDR3 extends over 15 amino acids. V gave up 3 bases and J gave up 10 bases; unmatched junction bases: 11. The germline CDR1 and CDR2 sequences are SEHNR and FQNEAQ (reference sequence). DNA of the CDR3: TGTGCCAGCAGCTTGGCAGGGGGCGCATCTAGGGAGCAGTTCTTC. Protein: CASSLAGGASREQFF.

The chain carries TRBV7-9 and TRBJ2-5; weak D call: TRBD1 (6 bases). V lost 1 base, J lost 3 bases, and 12 bases lay in between. CDR3 length: 15 residues. Germline-derived CDR1 and CDR2 are SEHNR and FQNEAQ (reference sequence). The CDR3 coding sequence is TGTGCCAGCAGCTTAGGACAGGCAAGGGAAGAGACCCAGTACTTC. Protein: CASSLGQAREETQYF.

The chain recombines TRBV6-6 with TRBJ2-3, with D uncertain. The germline CDR1 and CDR2 sequences are MNHNY and SVGAGI (reference sequence). The CDR3 covers 13 residues. V was shortened by 7 bases and J by 0 bases, with 8 bases between the two germline ends. In DNA, the CDR3 is TGTGCCAGCAACATGGTGAGCACAGATACGCAGTATTTT. Translating it yields CASNMVSTDTQYF.

This clone was picked up one time. The chain joins TRBV7-9 to TRBJ2-7, with D uncertain. The V gene lost 4 bases and the J gene lost 0 bases, with 10 bases spanning the gap. Germline V gives CDR1 SEHNR, CDR2 FQNEAQ (reference sequence). The CDR3 has 14 residues. The CDR3 nucleotides are TGTGCCAGCAGCTGGAACATGGACTCCTACGAGCAGTACTTC. Translated: CASSWNMDSYEQYF.

The chain couples TRBV2 to TRBJ1-3; a possible D gene is TRBD1 (6 bases). V dropped 7 bases and J dropped 1 base, with 17 bases sitting between them. CDR3 length: 16 amino acids. From germline, CDR1 is SNHLY and CDR2 FYNNEI. CDR3 in DNA: TGTGCCAGCACCAGAGGGGGTGTAGGATCTGGAAACACCATATATTTT. Protein product: CASTRGGVGSGNTIYF.

CDR3 nucleotide sequence: TGCAGCGTAGGAGGGAACTCCTACAATGAGCAGTTCTTC. It codes for CSVGGNSYNEQFF. This chain joins TRBV29-1 and TRBJ2-1; D is possibly TRBD2 (6 bases). The CDR3 is 13 amino acids. Germline V gene sequence: CDR1 SQVTM, CDR2 ANQGSEA. V lost 6 bases and J lost 0, with 9 bases in between.

The genes are TRBV14 and TRBJ2-5, with D possibly being TRBD1 or TRBD2 (6 bases each). The CDR3 sequence is 15 residues long. V was pared by 0 bases and J by 4 bases, with 12 bases between. Germline CDR1 is SGHDN and CDR2 is FVKESK. CDR3 DNA sequence: TGTGCCAGCAGCCAAGACGTAAAGGGGGGAGAGACCCAGTACTTC. Its protein product is CASSQDVKGGETQYF.

The chain couples TRBV7-2 to TRBJ2-5; either TRBD1 or TRBD2 may supply D (5 bases each). Germline V CDR1 and CDR2: SGHTA, FQGNSA. V lost 5 bases, J lost 1 base, and 14 bases lay in between. This CDR3 comprises 15 residues. Written as DNA, the CDR3 is TGTGCCAGCAGCCTGGGGCGGGTCGCCCAAGAGACCCAGTACTTC. It encodes CASSLGRVAQETQYF.

The chain employs TRBV7-2 and TRBJ2-2, with 11 bases fitting TRBD2. Germline trimming cut 5 bases from V and 4 bases from J; bases unmatched to any gene: 6. The germline V gene has CDR1 SGHTA and CDR2 FQGNSA. The CDR3 has 16 amino acids. CDR3 DNA: TGTGCCAGCAGCCAAGTTAGCGGGAGGGCCACCGGGGAGCTGTTTTTT. It encodes CASSQVSGRATGELFF.

The chain recombines TRBV19 with TRBJ2-7, with 7 nucleotides matching TRBD2. The CDR3 contains 14 residues. Per the germline V gene, CDR1 is LNHDA and CDR2 is SQIVND (reference sequence). V gave up 3 bases and J gave up 5 bases; unmatched junction bases: 7. As DNA, the CDR3 is TGTGCCAGTAGTATGGGAGGGTTTGCCCACGAGCAGTACTTC. Translated: CASSMGGFAHEQYF.

This chain uses TRBV19 with TRBJ1-3; the D is unclear. The CDR3 spans 15 residues. V was shortened by 5 bases and J by 1 base, with 12 bases between the two germline ends. Germline CDR1 is LNHDA and CDR2 is SQIVND (reference sequence). CDR3 sequence: CASSEIPGSGNTIYF. Here the CDR3 DNA reads TGTGCCAGTAGTGAAATACCGGGTTCTGGAAACACCATATATTTT.

This sequence joins TRBV18 and TRBJ1-2; D unresolved. Deletions cut 2 bases from V and 8 bases from J, with 9 bases between. Germline values: CDR1 KGHSH, CDR2 LQKENI. The CDR3 length is 12 residues. CDR3 bases: TGTGCCAGCTCACCAGCCCCAGAGGGCTACACCTTC. Its translation: CASSPAPEGYTF.

This chain uses TRBV2 with TRBJ1-4; the match to TRBD1 covers 8 bases. The germline CDR1 and CDR2 sequences are SNHLY and FYNNEI. V dropped 5 bases and J dropped 5; count of bases not matched to a gene: 4. The CDR3 spans 14 residues. The CDR3 coding sequence is TGTGCCAGCAGTTTACAGGGGGTGAATGAAAAACTGTTTTTT. This translates into CASSLQGVNEKLFF.

The chain carries TRBV25-1 and TRBJ1-2, with D hard to call. CDR3 length: 15 residues. Germline V gene lookup returns CDR1 MGHDK and CDR2 SYGVNS. Deletions cut 1 base from V and 0 bases from J, with 9 bases between. The CDR3 sequence is CASSEWGGANYGYTF. CDR3 coding DNA: TGTGCCAGCAGTGAATGGGGAGGAGCTAACTATGGCTACACCTTC.

This chain uses TRBV5-6 with TRBJ2-7; D possibly uses TRBD1 or TRBD2 (6 bases each). Germline CDR1 and CDR2: SGHDT and YYEEEE. V lost 6 bases, J lost 9 bases, and 16 bases lay in between. The length of the CDR3 is 12 residues. The CDR3 DNA reads as TGTGCCAGCACCGCTGGAGGGGGTCGGCAGTACTTC. Translation: CASTAGGGRQYF. The variable domain in full, completed from reference TRBV5-6 and TRBJ2-7, reads DAGVTQSPTHLIKTRGQQVTLRCSPKSGHDTVSWYQQALGQGPQFIFQYYEEEERQRGNFPDRFSGHQFPNYSSELNVNALLLGDSALYLCASTAGGGRQYFGPGTRLTVT.

About this clone: This sample includes further DNA sequences coding for the same CDR3. The rearrangement joins TRBV2 to TRBJ2-1; 7 bases align to TRBD2. The CDR3 sequence is 15 residues long. V was clipped by 3 bases and J by 0 bases; unmatched bases: 2. Germline CDR1 and CDR2: SNHLY and FYNNEI. CDR3 sequence reads: CASSDGGSSYNEQFF. The CDR3 DNA reads as TGTGCCAGCAGTGACGGCGGGAGCTCCTACAATGAGCAGTTCTTC.

The genes are TRBV10-3 and TRBJ1-1, with TRBD1 matching 8 bases. CDR1 ENHRY and CDR2 SYGVKD come from the germline V gene. This CDR3 spans 13 amino acids. Trimming at V came to 10 bases and at J to 4 bases, leaving 8 bases not matched to a gene. Here the CDR3 reads CATSDREGTEAFF. In nucleotides, the CDR3 is TGTGCCACCTCGGACAGGGAAGGCACTGAAGCTTTCTTT.

The chain couples TRBV7-2 to TRBJ2-7; 7 positions match TRBD1. CDR1 is SGHTA, CDR2 FQGNSA, per germline. V was clipped by 5 bases and J by 1 base; unmatched bases: 8. The CDR3 is 15 amino acids. In DNA, the CDR3 is TGTGCCAGCAGCAGATCCCGGGACAGATCCTACGAGCAGTACTTC. Translated: CASSRSRDRSYEQYF.

Details on this clone: In the same sample, other DNA sequences code for this CDR3. The chain employs TRBV5-4 and TRBJ2-2, with no clear D. Deletions cut 0 bases from V and 0 bases from J, with 6 bases between. The germline CDR1 and CDR2 sequences are SGHNT and YYREEE (reference sequence). CDR3 size: 15 residues. The DNA for the CDR3 is TGTGCCAGCAGCTTGGAACGGGCGAACACCGGGGAGCTGTTTTTT. This encodes CASSLERANTGELFF.

The CDR3 loop is CASSYSSGSAEAFF. CDR3 DNA: TGTGCCAGCAGTTACTCTTCAGGGAGCGCTGAAGCTTTCTTT. The rearrangement links TRBV6-5 to TRBJ1-1; perhaps TRBD1 as D (5 bases). Germline lookup yields CDR1 MNHEY and CDR2 SVGAGI. V was trimmed by 0 bases and J by 6 bases, leaving 11 bases between them. The CDR3 is made up of 14 amino acids.

The rearrangement uses TRBV5-4 and TRBJ2-7, with 9 nucleotides matching TRBD2. With 4 bases clipped from V and 6 bases from J, the junction kept 14 bases outside the gene matches. This CDR3 spans 16 amino acids. Germline lookup yields CDR1 SGHNT and CDR2 YYREEE (reference sequence). In nucleotides, the CDR3 is TGTGCCAGCAGCCCGGGCGGAGGGACTAGCTTCAGCGAGCAGTACTTC. Translating gives CASSPGGGTSFSEQYF.

The chain is built from TRBV11-3 and TRBJ2-7; TRBD2 agrees at 9 bases. Germline-derived CDR1 and CDR2 are SGHNT and YENEEA. The junction had 7 bases not matched to a gene; V was cut back by 5 bases and J by 5 bases. This CDR3 spans 14 amino acids. The CDR3 loop reads CASSISGSNDEQYF. The CDR3 DNA reads as TGTGCCAGCAGCATTAGCGGGAGTAACGACGAGCAGTACTTC.

This rearrangement joins TRBV30 to TRBJ1-2; TRBD1 aligns across 9 bases. V lost 2 bases to trimming and J lost 6 bases; unmatched junction nucleotides: 10. Germline V gene lookup returns CDR1 GTSNPN and CDR2 SVGIG (reference sequence). The CDR3 has 15 residues. CDR3 nucleotide sequence: TGTGCCTGGAGTAAGGGGTGGGACAGGGTCGATGGCTACACCTTC. It encodes CAWSKGWDRVDGYTF. Filled out from reference TRBV30 and TRBJ1-2, the complete variable domain reads SQTIHQWPATLVQPVGSPLSLECTVEGTSNPNLYWYRQAAGRGLQLLFYSVGIGQISSEVPQNLSASRPQDRQFILSSKKLLLSDSGFYLCAWSKGWDRVDGYTFGSGTRLTVV.

The rearrangement uses TRBV28 and TRBJ1-6; the D gene is possibly TRBD1 (5 bases). Trimming cost V 8 bases and J 13 bases, with 18 bases left between them. This CDR3 has 13 residues. Germline CDR1 is MDHEN and CDR2 is SYDVKM. The CDR3 nucleotides are TGTGCCAGCGCACCCGTGGGCAGGGATCCCCTCCACTTT. Translation: CASAPVGRDPLHF.

The chain employs TRBV19 and TRBJ2-5, with D possibly matching TRBD1 (7 bases). Trimming left V 6 bases short and J 4 bases short, with 12 bases between. Germline V CDR1 and CDR2: LNHDA, SQIVND (reference sequence). The CDR3 extends over 13 amino acids. Here the CDR3 reads CASRAGGRETQYF. The DNA for the CDR3 is TGTGCCAGTAGAGCAGGGGGGCGAGAGACCCAGTACTTC.

The rearrangement joins TRBV5-4 to TRBJ2-1, with unresolved D. Germline-derived CDR1 and CDR2 are SGHNT and YYREEE (reference sequence). Trimming took 1 base from V and 0 from J, leaving 8 bases between them. This CDR3 contains 15 residues. CDR3 protein: CASSLWASSYNEQFF. The DNA for the CDR3 is TGTGCCAGCAGCTTGTGGGCCTCCTCCTACAATGAGCAGTTCTTC.